These T cell receptor beta chains were read from a single sample in a study of T cells after yellow fever vaccination. TCRdb re-called the 5' RACE reads with MiXCR, one entry per CDR3 protein. The table records approximately 300,000 distinct CDR3 sequences, 6.8% of them present only once. Sequencing used PBMCs, obtained more than 35 days after the first yellow fever vaccination. These receptors originate from a man between 18 and 35 years old who received the YFV17D yellow fever vaccine. CDR3s include the opening cysteine and the closing phenylalanine or tryptophan. A D gene is named only where the DNA matches it firmly. Clone size is shown for a subset of rows, as once, few, many or a class of expanded clone.

TGTGCCAGCAGTTTATGGCAGGTTTCCCCCTATGGCTACACCTTC | CASSLWQVSPYGYTF | . | TRBV12-3/TRBV12-4 | few | TRBJ1-2
TGCGCCAGCAGGTTATCGGTTGGCGAGCAGTACTTC | CASRLSVGEQYF | . | TRBV5-1 | many | TRBJ2-7
TGTGCCAGCTCGCTACTAGAAATTCGAGAGACCCAGTACTTC | CASSLLEIRETQYF | . | TRBV18 | many | TRBJ2-5
TGTGCCAGCAGCCAAGCAGGGTGGGATCAGCCCCAGCATTTT | CASSQAGWDQPQHF | . | TRBV16 | . | TRBJ1-5
TGTGCCAGCAGCTCCTCCCCGGGGGTTGCCTACGAGCAGTACTTC | CASSSSPGVAYEQYF | . | TRBV7-8 | . | TRBJ2-7
TGCAGTGCTAGGCAGGGGTTAGGCAAAAACATTCAGTACTTC | CSARQGLGKNIQYF | . | TRBV20-1 | . | TRBJ2-4
TGTGCCAGCAACGGTGGGACAGGGGCTCAGCCCCAGCATTTT | CASNGGTGAQPQHF | TRBD1 | TRBV28 | . | TRBJ1-5
TGCGCCAGCAGTCGGTCCGGGAACACTGAAGCTTTCTTT | CASSRSGNTEAFF | . | TRBV23-1 | . | TRBJ1-1
TGTGCCAGCAGCTTTGGGACAGCAGGGTACGAGCAGTACTTC | CASSFGTAGYEQYF | TRBD1 | TRBV7-2 | . | TRBJ2-7
TGCGCCAGCAGCTTGGCCCTGGGGGGGCCCTCGCGGGAGCAGTACTTC | CASSLALGGPSREQYF | . | TRBV5-1 | . | TRBJ2-7
TGCGCCAGCAGCCCCGAAGCCGTGAACTATGGCTACACCTTC | CASSPEAVNYGYTF | . | TRBV5-1 | . | TRBJ1-2
TGTGCCAGCAGTCCATTAGCTGGGGAGGGAAATGAGCAGTTCTTC | CASSPLAGEGNEQFF | TRBD2 | TRBV6-1 | few | TRBJ2-1
TGTGCCAGCAGCCTGGGGGGTGTGGGCTATGGCTACACCTTC | CASSLGGVGYGYTF | . | TRBV7-2 | . | TRBJ1-2
TGTGCCAGCAGTGCTCGCTGGACAGGGATGAACACTGAAGCTTTCTTT | CASSARWTGMNTEAFF | TRBD1 | TRBV6-1 | few | TRBJ1-1
TGTGCCAGCAGCCCCCCCCGGAGGGGTCTGAACACTGAAGCTTTCTTT | CASSPPRRGLNTEAFF | . | TRBV3-1 | few | TRBJ1-1
TGTGCCAGCAGCTTTACCGGGACAGGGAGAAAAAACATTCAGTACTTC | CASSFTGTGRKNIQYF | TRBD1 | TRBV5-4 | many | TRBJ2-4
TGTGCCAGCCACCCGGGGGCGGGAAACACCATATATTTT | CASHPGAGNTIYF | . | TRBV28 | few | TRBJ1-3
TGTGCCAGCAGTTTAGTCGGTAGCGGGGTAAATGAGCAGTTCTTC | CASSLVGSGVNEQFF | TRBD2 | TRBV12-3/TRBV12-4 | few | TRBJ2-1
TGTGCCAGCAGCAACGGGGGGGCTGTCCTCACAGATACGCAGTATTTT | CASSNGGAVLTDTQYF | TRBD2 | TRBV7-2 | few | TRBJ2-3
TGTGCCAGCAGCTTAGATCTACTAGCGGGAGAACAACCGAATAGGGGAGAGACCCAGTACTTC | CASSLDLLAGEQPNRGETQYF | TRBD2 | TRBV11-2 | many | TRBJ2-5
TGTGCCAGCAGCAAAGAATACAGGGACAGGAGTCAGCCCCAGCATTTT | CASSKEYRDRSQPQHF | . | TRBV21-1 | . | TRBJ1-5
TGCAGTGCCATCAGGGATTACAACACCATATATTTT | CSAIRDYNTIYF | . | TRBV20-1 | . | TRBJ1-3
TGTGCCAGCAGCGAGGGCGCTCCGGGGGGCACTGAAGCTTTCTTT | CASSEGAPGGTEAFF | . | TRBV5-5 | many | TRBJ1-1
TGTGCCAGCAGCTTAGAACTAGCGGGGGCCTACCTTGGCAAAAACATTCAGTACTTC | CASSLELAGAYLGKNIQYF | TRBD2 | TRBV7-6 | many | TRBJ2-4
TGTGCCAGCAGGCTGACTAGCGGTGCTTGGTACGAGCAGTACTTC | CASRLTSGAWYEQYF | TRBD2 | TRBV6-2/TRBV6-3 | few | TRBJ2-7
TGTGCCAGCAGCCGCCTTGGGGATCGCTCCTACGAGCAGTACTTC | CASSRLGDRSYEQYF | . | TRBV7-9 | many | TRBJ2-7
TGTGCCAGCAGCCAGACAGGGATCGGCAATCAGCCCCAGCATTTT | CASSQTGIGNQPQHF | TRBD1 | TRBV6-1 | . | TRBJ1-5
TGCGCCAGTGGGGAGTACACTAATGAAAAACTGTTTTTT | CASGEYTNEKLFF | . | TRBV5-1 | many | TRBJ1-4
TGTGCCAGCAGATTCCATGACAGGGAGAACTATGGCTACACCTTC | CASRFHDRENYGYTF | TRBD1 | TRBV27 | many | TRBJ1-2
TGTGCCAGCAGCGCGGGGGACAGGAATACGGATACGCAGTATTTT | CASSAGDRNTDTQYF | . | TRBV12-3/TRBV12-4 | many | TRBJ2-3
TGTGCCAGCAGTTTAGGACAGGGCATATGGGAAAAACTGTTTTTT | CASSLGQGIWEKLFF | TRBD1 | TRBV28 | once | TRBJ1-4
TGTGCCAGCAGTTACGGGACTAGCGGGGGCTTTTACAATGAGCAGTTCTTC | CASSYGTSGGFYNEQFF | TRBD2 | TRBV6-2/TRBV6-3 | few | TRBJ2-1
TGTGCCAGCAGCTCCAAGGGAGCGGGGAGTTACAATGAGCAGTTCTTC | CASSSKGAGSYNEQFF | TRBD2 | TRBV5-4 | few | TRBJ2-1
TGTGCCAGCAGTTATAGGGGGGCCCTATCTGGGGCCAACGTCCTGACTTTC | CASSYRGALSGANVLTF | . | TRBV6-2/TRBV6-3 | . | TRBJ2-6
TGCGCCAGCAGCTTGGGGGACACAGGGAACGAGCAGTACTTC | CASSLGDTGNEQYF | . | TRBV5-1 | many | TRBJ2-7
TGCGCCAGCAGCGCCGCGGGACACCCCTACGAGCAGTACTTC | CASSAAGHPYEQYF | . | TRBV10-1 | few | TRBJ2-7
TGTGCCAGCAGCCCGAGAATGGGGACGTTGAGCACTGAAGCTTTCTTT | CASSPRMGTLSTEAFF | . | TRBV14 | . | TRBJ1-1
TGTGCCAGTAGCCTGGGACAGGGGGACGCCGGGGAGCTGTTTTTT | CASSLGQGDAGELFF | TRBD1 | TRBV12-3/TRBV12-4 | few | TRBJ2-2
TGTGCCAGCAGCGCCGACAGTGTGGGGAACACTGAAGCTTTCTTT | CASSADSVGNTEAFF | . | TRBV7-3 | many | TRBJ1-1
TGTGCCAGCAGCTCCTGGGACATTCCCGGGGAGCTGTTTTTT | CASSSWDIPGELFF | . | TRBV7-8 | few | TRBJ2-2
TGTGCCAGCAGCTCCGATCCGGGACACGGAGTTGAGCAGTTCTTC | CASSSDPGHGVEQFF | . | TRBV11-2 | many | TRBJ2-1
TGTGCCAGCACCTCGGGCGGTCCGGAGACCCAGTACTTC | CASTSGGPETQYF | . | TRBV5-4 | . | TRBJ2-5
TGTGCCAGCAGCTTCAGTCTAACTAATGAAAAACTGTTTTTT | CASSFSLTNEKLFF | . | TRBV12-3/TRBV12-4 | few | TRBJ1-4
TGTGCCAGCAGCTTAGAGGGACAGGGACAAACACCCCTCCACTTT | CASSLEGQGQTPLHF | TRBD1 | TRBV7-8 | . | TRBJ1-6
TGTGCCAGCTCCAAGGGGCCTGAGCAGTACTTC | CASSKGPEQYF | . | TRBV7-8 | few | TRBJ2-7
TGCAGTGCCGTCAGGGTTTCCTACAATGAGCAGTTCTTC | CSAVRVSYNEQFF | . | TRBV20-1 | few | TRBJ2-1
TGCGCCAGCAGCCCCCGGGAGAACACTGAAGCTTTCTTT | CASSPRENTEAFF | . | TRBV4-1 | many | TRBJ1-1
TGTGCCAGCAGTGTAGGACACTCTGGGGCCAACGTCCTGACTTTC | CASSVGHSGANVLTF | . | TRBV25-1 | many | TRBJ2-6
TGTGCCAGCAGCAAAAAAACGGGCAGGGGGCGTGTTAATGAAAAACTGTTTTTT | CASSKKTGRGRVNEKLFF | TRBD1 | TRBV5-4 | few | TRBJ1-4
TGCAGTGCTACTAAGTCTCGGGACTACTACAATGAGCAGTTCTTC | CSATKSRDYYNEQFF | TRBD2 | TRBV20-1 | few | TRBJ2-1
TGTGCCAGCAGCTTATGGGCAGGGCTCGGGGACGAGCAGTACTTC | CASSLWAGLGDEQYF | . | TRBV7-2 | few | TRBJ2-7
TGTGCCAGCAGCCAGGGGGTAGCGGTACATTACAATGAGCAGTTCTTC | CASSQGVAVHYNEQFF | . | TRBV7-6 | . | TRBJ2-1
TGCAGTGCTACTAGCGGTAGCACAGATACGCAGTATTTT | CSATSGSTDTQYF | TRBD2 | TRBV20-1 | few | TRBJ2-3
TGTGCCAGCAGCTTAGGGGGATCCGCACCCCTCCACTTT | CASSLGGSAPLHF | . | TRBV7-2 | few | TRBJ1-6
TGCGCCAGCAGCCAAGATCGATTATCGGGCAGGGGCTACACCTTC | CASSQDRLSGRGYTF | . | TRBV4-3 | . | TRBJ1-2
TGCAGTGCTAGAGAACCAGCGGGGGGGGGTGAGCAGTTCTTC | CSAREPAGGGEQFF | TRBD2 | TRBV20-1 | few | TRBJ2-1
TGTGCCAGTAGTATTTTGGACAGGGCGAACACCGGGGAGCTGTTTTTT | CASSILDRANTGELFF | TRBD1 | TRBV19 | . | TRBJ2-2
TGTGCCAGCAGCTGGGGGCGGGGGGGAGCCTACAATGAGCAGTTCTTC | CASSWGRGGAYNEQFF | TRBD2 | TRBV5-4 | . | TRBJ2-1
TGTGCCAGCAGCTTATTCACAGGGCCGTTCTACGAGCAGTACTTC | CASSLFTGPFYEQYF | . | TRBV11-1 | . | TRBJ2-7
TGTGCCAGCAGTTTGATCGGCGGTGAAGCTTTCTTT | CASSLIGGEAFF | . | TRBV27 | . | TRBJ1-1